The source of this T cell receptor beta chain is a study of shared clonotypes between healthy human individuals. Study in general: Each donor had three CD4 naive, three CD4 memory, two CD8 naive and one CD8 memory plate. General study points: A limitation of the genetic and exposure-history diversity represented arose from few donors. Of the naive CD4 clonotypes, roughly 5.2% were shared across a few donors. Clonotypes shared by all four donors outscored non-shared clonotypes in generation probability.

With regard to this clone: Its antigen is currently unknown.

The germline gives CDR1 SGHRS, CDR2 YFSETQ. CDR3 length: 15 residues. V lost 2 bases and J 6 bases, leaving 12 bases between the germline ends. Method: immunoSEQ multiplex PCR; TCRdb's copy keeps in-frame clones and lacks some. The profile covers about 2 million clones, with 85% to 95% appearing a single time and 0.13% taken by the ten largest. The genes are TRBV5-1 and TRBJ1-6; TRBD1 is a possible D gene (6 bases). The sequencing sample was made of naive CD4+ T cells sorted from blood. The subset here: CD45RA+ positively selected. The sequence was collected from a man in his late teens or twenties in good health. CDR3 DNA: TGCGCCAGCAGCTTCGCACAGGGTGGTAATTCACCCCTCCACTTT. Translation: CASSFAQGGNSPLHF.